The clone carrying this T cell receptor beta chain has just a few counts. Time point given: pre-sensitization, week 0. Described treatment: therapeutic diphenylcyclopropenone sensitization with weekly scalp DPC. The study used a library that attached unique molecular identifiers to individual cDNA molecules. How the authors handled the data: Samples contained a median of around 89,000 TCRs, with a range of about 20,000 to 750,000. TCRdb fed the RACE reads into MiXCR, producing one record per CDR3 protein. The V and J calls shown here were made by TCRdb, not taken from the authors' results. Counted here are approximately 100,000 distinct CDR3 sequences, 12% occurring once; the ten biggest clones make up over 1.5%. This specimen belongs to a study of human T cells and chemical hapten exposure. At the level of the study: Largely, small differences in pooled library volume made per-sample TCR yields vary.

The CDR3 spans 18 residues. Germline V gives CDR1 LGHNT, CDR2 FRNRAP. J gave up 3 bases and V 5 bases, and 19 bases lay outside the gene matches. This chain links TRBV12-5 with TRBJ2-7, with 7 bases fitting TRBD1. Sequencing was performed on whole blood, taken in connection with sensitization to the hapten diphenylcyclopropenone (DPC). The TCR sequence derives from a woman aged 45 to 65 with alopecia areata. Some clones in this sample may be carry-over from other donors' samples. In DNA, the CDR3 is TGTGCTAGTGGTCATCTATGGGACAGTCCACCCCGCCTCTACGAGCAGTACTTC. This encodes CASGHLWDSPPRLYEQYF.